This TCR beta chain was captured in a study of CD8 T cells in Susac syndrome. CD8+ and CD4+ T cells from blood underwent TCR beta sequencing, which was carried out in a high-throughput format. Patients with Susac syndrome met diagnostic criteria defined recently for definite or probable disease. The TEMRA cells underwent FACS enrichment, while the CD8+ and CD4+ T cells underwent negative isolation. The CDR3 is 14 amino acids. Germline V gives CDR1 LNHDA, CDR2 SQIVND (reference sequence). Trimming left V 1 base short and J 0 bases short, with 6 bases between. Random hexamers were used to reverse transcribe roughly 0.45 to 1 ug of RNA. Coverage of TCR beta CDR3 amplification by immunoSEQ multiplex PCR extended to 54 Vbeta and 13 Jbeta. One entry per CDR3 protein results from TCRdb running MiXCR on the immunoSEQ multiplex PCR reads. The sample contains some 130,000 distinct CDR3 sequences, 95% of which appear only once.

The V call is TRBV19, the J call TRBJ1-2; no clear D. The TCR originated in a human donor with Susac syndrome. The sequenced sample was CD8+ T cells from PBMCs. CDR3 residues: CASSIAEANYGYTF. The CDR3 DNA sequence: TGTGCCAGTAGTATAGCGGAAGCTAACTATGGCTACACCTTC.